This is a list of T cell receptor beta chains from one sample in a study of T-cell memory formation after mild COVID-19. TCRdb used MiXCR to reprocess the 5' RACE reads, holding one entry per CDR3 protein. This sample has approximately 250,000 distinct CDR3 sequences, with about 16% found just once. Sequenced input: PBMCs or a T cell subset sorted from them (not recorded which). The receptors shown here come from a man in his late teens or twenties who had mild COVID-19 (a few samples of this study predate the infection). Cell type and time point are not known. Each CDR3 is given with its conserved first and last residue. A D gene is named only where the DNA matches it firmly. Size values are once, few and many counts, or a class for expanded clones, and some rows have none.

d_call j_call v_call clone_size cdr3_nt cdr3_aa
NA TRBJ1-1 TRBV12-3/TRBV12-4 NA TGTGCCAGCAGTTTGATAGGGGTGGGCACTGAAGCTTTCTTT CASSLIGVGTEAFF
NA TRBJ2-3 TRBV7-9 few TGTGCCAGCAGCTTAACGGACAGCTCAGATACGCAGTATTTT CASSLTDSSDTQYF
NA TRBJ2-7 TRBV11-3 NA TGTGCCAGCAGCTTAGGCGGGGACTCCCTCGAGCAGTACTTC CASSLGGDSLEQYF
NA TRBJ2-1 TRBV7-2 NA TGTGCCAGCATCGCCCGAGGGGGACCCTACAATGAGCAGTTCTTC CASIARGGPYNEQFF
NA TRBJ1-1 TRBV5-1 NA TGCGCCAGCAGCTTGTGGGTTGAGGACACTGAAGCTTTCTTT CASSLWVEDTEAFF
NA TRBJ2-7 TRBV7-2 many TGTGCCAGCAGCCCTACCAACATGGGGGTCGAGCAGTACTTC CASSPTNMGVEQYF
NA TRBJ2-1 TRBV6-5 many TGTGCCAGCAGAGCAGGGTCCGCGGTGTTCTTC CASRAGSAVFF
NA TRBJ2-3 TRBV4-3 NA TGCGCCAGCAGCCACCCGGACGGGGAATCCGATACGCAGTATTTT CASSHPDGESDTQYF
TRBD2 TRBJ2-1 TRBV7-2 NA TGTGCCAGCAGCTTAATACTAGCGGGGACGAATGAGCAGTTCTTC CASSLILAGTNEQFF
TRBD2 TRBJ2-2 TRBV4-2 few TGTGCCAGCAGCCAAGAGCTGAGCGGGGGGAACACCGGGGAGCTGTTTTTT CASSQELSGGNTGELFF
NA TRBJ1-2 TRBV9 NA TGTGCCAGCAGCCCCCAAGTGGGGGGAGGCAACTATGGCTACACCTTC CASSPQVGGGNYGYTF
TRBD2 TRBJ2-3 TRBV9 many TGTGCCAGCAGCGCCGGCGTGGGACTAGCGTTCACAGATACGCAGTATTTT CASSAGVGLAFTDTQYF
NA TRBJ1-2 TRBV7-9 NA TGTGCCAGCAGCTCGGGAAAGGACATGAACTATGGCTACACCTTC CASSSGKDMNYGYTF
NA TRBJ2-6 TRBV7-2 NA TGTGCCAGCAGCCCAACAGGGTTGGCTGGGGCCAACGTCCTGACTTTC CASSPTGLAGANVLTF
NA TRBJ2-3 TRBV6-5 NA TGTGCCAGCAGTAGGCCAGGGAAAGCTAGCACAGATACGCAGTATTTT CASSRPGKASTDTQYF
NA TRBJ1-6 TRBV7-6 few TGTGCCAGCAGTATGGCCCACGGATCTTCACCCCTCCACTTT CASSMAHGSSPLHF
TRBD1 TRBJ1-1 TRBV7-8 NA TGTGCCAGCAGCTTATGGGACAGGGGTTTGGACACTGAAGCTTTCTTT CASSLWDRGLDTEAFF
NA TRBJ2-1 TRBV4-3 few TGCGCCAGCAGCCAAGTTCCGGACAACGGGCAGTTCTTC CASSQVPDNGQFF
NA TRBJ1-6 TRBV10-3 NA TGTGCCATCAGATGGACAGCTAATTCACCCCTCCACTTT CAIRWTANSPLHF
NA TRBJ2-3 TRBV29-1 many TGCAGCGTGCGCCTAGCGCACCCTAGCACAGATACGCAGTATTTT CSVRLAHPSTDTQYF
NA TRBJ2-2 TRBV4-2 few TGTGCCAGCAGAACTCCTCCTTCCGGGGAGCTGTTTTTT CASRTPPSGELFF
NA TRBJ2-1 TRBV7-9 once TGTGCCAGCAGCTTGGTACAGGGATCAAATAATGAGCAGTTCTTC CASSLVQGSNNEQFF
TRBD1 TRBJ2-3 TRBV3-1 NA TGTGCCAGCAGCCAGGCCGGGACAGGACGGTCAGATACGCAGTATTTT CASSQAGTGRSDTQYF
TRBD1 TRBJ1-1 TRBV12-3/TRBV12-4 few TGTGCCAGCAGCCCGGGACAGGGTTTGGCTGAAGCTTTCTTT CASSPGQGLAEAFF
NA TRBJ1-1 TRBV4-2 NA TGTGCCAGCAGCCAAGACTCAGTGAACACTGAAGCTTTCTTT CASSQDSVNTEAFF
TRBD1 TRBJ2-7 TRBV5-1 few TGCGCCAGCAGCTGGGACAGCCACTACGAGCAGTACTTC CASSWDSHYEQYF
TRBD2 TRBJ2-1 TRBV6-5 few TGTGCCAGCAGTCAAGGACTAGCGGGGAACGGGCAGTTCTTC CASSQGLAGNGQFF
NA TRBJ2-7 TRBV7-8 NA TGTGCCAGCAGCTTAGATGCAGGGGCGGCCTACGAGCAGTACTTC CASSLDAGAAYEQYF
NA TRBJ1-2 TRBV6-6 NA TGTGCCAGCAGTTACACGACGGAATATGGCTACACCTTC CASSYTTEYGYTF
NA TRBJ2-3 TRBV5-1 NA TGCGCCAGCAGCTTGGTTGGGGTGGCAGATACGCAGTATTTT CASSLVGVADTQYF
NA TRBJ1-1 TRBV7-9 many TGTGCCAGCAGCTTAGAGTCGAACACTGAAGCTTTCTTT CASSLESNTEAFF
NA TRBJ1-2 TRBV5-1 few TGCGCCAGCAGTCCGACAGAGAACTATGGCTACACCTTC CASSPTENYGYTF
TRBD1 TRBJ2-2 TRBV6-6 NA TGTGCCAGCAGTTACCCGACAGGGAGCACCGGGGAGCTGTTTTTT CASSYPTGSTGELFF
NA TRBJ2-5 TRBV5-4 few TGTGCCAGCAGCACAACAGGGAAACAAGAGACCCAGTACTTC CASSTTGKQETQYF
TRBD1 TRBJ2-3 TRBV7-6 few TGTGCCAGCAGCTACACAGGGGGTACAGATACGCAGTATTTT CASSYTGGTDTQYF
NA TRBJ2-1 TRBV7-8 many TGTGCCAGCAGCTCAAGGGGTGCGGATGAGCAGTTCTTC CASSSRGADEQFF
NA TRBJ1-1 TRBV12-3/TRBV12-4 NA TGTGCCAGCAGCTTCCCTTGGGACGCCGGGCTCATGAACACTGAAGCTTTCTTT CASSFPWDAGLMNTEAFF
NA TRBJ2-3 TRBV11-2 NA TGTGCCAGCAGCTCGGCTGCGGGCGCAGATACGCAGTATTTT CASSSAAGADTQYF
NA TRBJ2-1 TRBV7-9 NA TGTGCCAGCAGCTTTCGTAGGGGGGACAGAGAGCAGTTCTTC CASSFRRGDREQFF
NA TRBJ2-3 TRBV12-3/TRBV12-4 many TGTGCCAGCAGTTTCAGGGGCGCAGATACGCAGTATTTT CASSFRGADTQYF
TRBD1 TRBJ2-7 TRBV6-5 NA TGTGCCAGCGCATTAACAGGGGCCTTCTACGAGCAGTACTTC CASALTGAFYEQYF
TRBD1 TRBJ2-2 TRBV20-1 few TGCAGTGCTCAGGACAGGTTAGACACCGGGGAGCTGTTTTTT CSAQDRLDTGELFF